The T cell receptor beta chain under discussion was sequenced for a study of blood T cell repertoires in COVID-19. In the study overall: Samples representing acute and convalescent COVID-19 were sourced from the United States, Italy and Spain. T cells, B-cell-depleted T cells, or PBMCs provided the cDNA or gDNA that served as material.

In germline, CDR1 is SNHLY, CDR2 FYNNEI. V trimming: 6 bases; J trimming: 5 bases; junction bases outside the gene matches: 4. This CDR3 has 13 amino acids. In the original workflow: The authors estimated nucleated cell counts from reference gene primer amplification. Repertoires were generated with immunoSEQ multiplex PCR, while TCRdb's copy carries only in-frame clones and drops some. V and J calls plus clone size are reproduced from that table; the DNA served to infer D and trimming. The sample records about 270,000 clones, 75% to 90% being singletons. The sequence derives from a woman between 65 and 79 years old with acute or convalescent COVID-19. This chain connects TRBV2 to TRBJ1-1, with 9 bases matching TRBD1. Sequencing was done on a sample of peripheral blood. The CDR3 DNA reads as TGTGCCAGCAGGGGACAGGGTGAGACTGAAGCTTTCTTT. This encodes CASRGQGETEAFF. The full variable domain, in which reference TRBV2 and TRBJ1-1 provide the parts outside the CDR3, is EPEVTQTPSHQVTQMGQEVILRCVPISNHLYFYWYRQILGQKVEFLVSFYNNEISEKSEIFDDQFSVERPDGSNFTLKIRSTKLEDSAMYFCASRGQGETEAFFGQGTRLTVV.